The 26 T cell receptor beta chains below all came from one sample that was sequenced in a study of human T cells and chemical hapten exposure (dated by TCRdb to about 2021). Libraries were made using RACE. The reads were generated on a NextSeq 500. TCRdb took the public reads, trimmed them with fastp at Q25, ran MiXCR for clone calling and kept in-frame beta chains. Every CDR3 protein is listed once, alongside the most common genes and DNA of its rows. The sample table holds tens of thousands of distinct CDR3 sequences, of which 25% to 40% were seen once. The ten most abundant clones make up roughly 10% of the sample. Read against the paper, the sample's time point label means: patch test 1, 2 weeks after DPC sensitization. The label giving this sample's treatment or condition can be read as: therapeutic diphenylcyclopropenone sensitization with weekly scalp DPC. The source was whole blood, collected in connection with sensitization to the hapten diphenylcyclopropenone (DPC). Source of these receptors: a man between 40 and 49 years old with alopecia areata. Some clones in this sample may be carry-over from other donors' samples.

This clonotype was seen only a few times. The rearrangement uses TRBV28 and TRBJ2-7; no definite D call. This CDR3 has 12 amino acids. Between the trimmed V and J ends, which lost 3 bases and 9 bases, there was a span of 12 bases. From germline, CDR1 is MDHEN and CDR2 SYDVKM. The CDR3 bases are TGTGCCAGCAGTTTGAGCCAGACGTCGCAGTACTTC. This sequence encodes CASSLSQTSQYF.

The table lists this clonotype with a few counts. The gene calls are TRBV18 and TRBJ2-1, with 9 bases aligning to TRBD1. Germline V CDR1 and CDR2: KGHSH, LQKENI. This CDR3 region has 13 residues. Trimming took 6 bases from V and 6 from J; bases not matched to a gene: 3. The CDR3 reads CASSGQGPNEQFF. For the CDR3, the DNA is TGTGCCAGCTCGGGACAGGGACCCAATGAGCAGTTCTTC.

This chain joins TRBV7-2 and TRBJ2-1; D may be TRBD2 (6 bases). The germline V gene encodes CDR1 SGHTA and CDR2 FQGNSA. The V end lost 6 bases, the J end lost 5 bases, and 17 bases lay between the germline ends. This CDR3 region has 15 residues. CDR3 region: CASRSGTVPHNEQFF. CDR3 nucleotides: TGTGCCAGCAGGTCCGGGACTGTCCCCCACAATGAGCAGTTCTTC.

The rearrangement joins TRBV18 to TRBJ2-7; 7 positions match TRBD2. This CDR3 has 15 residues. Germline V gives CDR1 KGHSH, CDR2 LQKENI. Trimming took 1 base from V and 5 from J; bases not matched to a gene: 8. The CDR3 protein is CASSPLRGAGDEQYF. The CDR3 coding sequence is TGTGCCAGCTCACCACTGCGCGGGGCGGGGGACGAGCAGTACTTC.

By share of the sample, this clonotype is medium-sized. The V gene is TRBV7-9, the J gene TRBJ2-7; 13 bases match TRBD2. Germline CDR1 is SEHNR and CDR2 is FQNEAQ (reference sequence). The CDR3 extends over 15 amino acids. Trimming removed 5 bases from V and 9 bases from J; junction bases left unmatched: 10. DNA of the CDR3: TGTGCCAGCAGCGCAGGGGGACTAGCGGGATGGGTGCAGTACTTC. Encoded protein: CASSAGGLAGWVQYF.

The chain joins TRBV20-1 to TRBJ2-3; 14 nucleotides align to TRBD2. With 1 base clipped from V and 6 bases from J, the junction kept 15 bases outside the gene matches. Germline V lookup: CDR1 DFQATT, CDR2 SNEGSKA (reference sequence). The CDR3 totals 19 residues. The CDR3 nucleotides read TGCAGTGCTAGAGGTTGGGATCCGACTAGCGGGAGGGCCGGGGATACGCAGTATTTT. This codes for CSARGWDPTSGRAGDTQYF.

This clonotype has just a few counts. The J gene is TRBJ1-1, the V gene TRBV4-2; 10 bases line up with TRBD1. The junction had 3 bases not matched to a gene; V was cut back by 3 bases and J by 5 bases. From germline, CDR1 is LGHNA and CDR2 YNFKEQ. The CDR3 consists of 14 residues. The CDR3 spells CASSHDRGRTEAFF. CDR3 DNA: TGTGCCAGCAGCCATGACAGGGGGCGAACTGAAGCTTTCTTT.

V gene TRBV12-3 or TRBV12-4 combines with J gene TRBJ2-1; no clear D. The CDR3 runs to 14 residues. V was pared by 5 bases and J by 1 base, with 9 bases between. In nucleotides, the CDR3 is TGTGCCAGCAGTACGCAGGTATCCTACAATGAGCAGTTCTTC. Encoded protein: CASSTQVSYNEQFF.

The chain uses TRBV6-5 and TRBJ2-3, with D uncertain. Germline CDR1 reads MNHEY; CDR2 reads SVGAGI. The CDR3 contains 15 residues. V lost 0 bases and J 1 base, leaving 8 bases between the germline ends. CDR3 in amino acids: CASSYSGMGTDTQYF. Here the CDR3 DNA reads TGTGCCAGCAGTTACTCAGGGATGGGCACAGATACGCAGTATTTT.

This clonotype was found a few times. The V and J genes are TRBV12-3 or TRBV12-4 and TRBJ2-2, with 9 bases that match TRBD2. With V trimmed by 5 bases and J by 3 bases, 1 base remained unmatched. This CDR3 contains 14 residues. This CDR3 is CASSGTSYTGELFF. CDR3 DNA: TGTGCCAGCAGTGGGACTAGCTACACCGGGGAGCTGTTTTTT.

There are a few counts of this clonotype. The chain joins TRBV10-3 to TRBJ2-3, with 16 bases aligning to TRBD2. Trimming removed 0 bases from V and 5 bases from J; junction bases left unmatched: 2. CDR3 size: 17 residues. The V gene's germline CDR1 is ENHRY and CDR2 SYGVKD. The CDR3 nucleotides read TGTGCCATCAGTGAGTCAGGGACTAGCGGGAGGGGAGATACGCAGTATTTT. Residues: CAISESGTSGRGDTQYF.

This clonotype was observed a handful of times. V gene TRBV10-1 combines with J gene TRBJ2-3; tentative D call: TRBD2 (5 bases). The CDR3 has 13 residues. Trimming took off 5 bases at V and 6 bases at J, with 12 bases between the two ends. The germline V gene has CDR1 WNHNN and CDR2 SYGVQD (reference sequence). The CDR3 here is CASSSLATDTQYF. As DNA, the CDR3 is TGCGCCAGCAGTTCCCTAGCAACTGATACGCAGTATTTT.

This clonotype appeared once. Mismatch with germline at one junction end may stem from a read error. This sequence joins TRBV2 and TRBJ1-3, with a possible D match to TRBD1 (5 bases). Germline-derived CDR1 and CDR2 are SNHLY and FYNNEI. This CDR3 comprises 13 residues. The CDR3 loop reads CATDSVNGNTVYF. DNA for the CDR3: TGTGCCACCGACAGCGTCAACGGAAACACCGTATATTTT.

In nucleotides, the CDR3 is TGCAGTGCAGCCCAGGGGATTCAGTACTTC. Its protein product is CSAAQGIQYF. V usage is TRBV20-1 and J usage is TRBJ2-4; possible D gene TRBD1, 6 bases. Germline values: CDR1 DFQATT, CDR2 SNEGSKA (reference sequence). Trimming removed 6 bases from V and 10 bases from J, with 10 bases in between. CDR3 length equals 10 residues.

The chain couples TRBV12-3 or TRBV12-4 to TRBJ2-7; tentatively, D is TRBD2 (5 bases). V was trimmed by 6 bases and J by 2 bases, leaving 14 bases between them. This CDR3 region has 14 residues. The CDR3: CASSRASTAYEQYF. The CDR3 bases are TGTGCCAGCAGCCGGGCTAGCACTGCCTACGAGCAGTACTTC.

This clonotype was detected a few times. This chain connects TRBV6-6 to TRBJ2-7; D remains ambiguous. The V and J ends lost 2 bases and 0 bases respectively, with 11 bases between them. The germline gives CDR1 MNHNY, CDR2 SVGAGI (reference sequence). The CDR3 loop spans 15 amino acids. In DNA form, the CDR3 reads TGTGCCAGCAGTTACCCCGGTAGGAGCTCCTACGAGCAGTACTTC. It yields the protein CASSYPGRSSYEQYF.

This clonotype ranks as medium-sized (0.01 to 0.1%). The CDR3: CASSKTSGRSYEQYF. CDR3 in DNA: TGTGCCAGCAGTAAGACTAGCGGGAGATCTTACGAGCAGTACTTC. The genes are TRBV28 and TRBJ2-7; 12 bases are a match to TRBD2. Trimming took 5 bases from V and 4 from J; bases not matched to a gene: 6. Per the germline V gene, CDR1 is MDHEN and CDR2 is SYDVKM. There are 15 residues in the CDR3.

In this sample, this clonotype turned up a few times. V gene TRBV28 combines with J gene TRBJ2-7; D gene uncertain. This CDR3 has 13 amino acids. Per germline, CDR1 MDHEN and CDR2 SYDVKM. V was shortened by 4 bases and J by 0 bases, with 7 bases between the two germline ends. This chain's CDR3 is CASSSHTSYEQYF. For the CDR3, the DNA is TGTGCCAGCAGTTCGCATACCTCCTACGAGCAGTACTTC.

The sample holds a few counts of this clonotype. The rearrangement joins TRBV28 to TRBJ2-7; no clear D. In germline, CDR1 is MDHEN, CDR2 SYDVKM. V lost 5 bases, J lost 1 base, and 12 bases lay in between. The CDR3 spans 14 residues. The CDR3, as DNA: TGTGCCAGCAGTGAGGCAGGTCGGTCCTACGAGCAGTACTTC. Translated: CASSEAGRSYEQYF.

In this sample, this clonotype turned up a few times. The genes are TRBV28 and TRBJ2-3; the D is unclear. The CDR3 totals 15 residues. The ends were cut back, 3 bases at V and 0 bases at J, with 10 bases in the middle. The germline V gene encodes CDR1 MDHEN and CDR2 SYDVKM. CDR3 region: CASSFPRTSTDTQYF. The CDR3 DNA reads TGTGCCAGCAGTTTCCCAAGAACTAGCACAGATACGCAGTATTTT.

This clonotype was counted a few times. The rearrangement joins TRBV29-1 to TRBJ2-1, with D maybe TRBD1 (7 bases). V was pared by 7 bases and J by 4 bases, with 17 bases between. The CDR3 totals 14 residues. Germline V gives CDR1 SQVTM, CDR2 ANQGSEA. This chain's CDR3 is CSAGWTGGYNEQFF. CDR3 DNA: TGCAGCGCTGGGTGGACAGGAGGGTACAATGAGCAGTTCTTC.

This clonotype has just a few counts. The chain combines TRBV5-1 with TRBJ2-3, with 9 bases matching TRBD2. V lost 4 bases and J lost 5; bases outside the gene matches: 2. CDR3 length: 13 amino acids. Germline CDR1 is SGHRS and CDR2 is YFSETQ. CDR3: CASSPTSGDTQYF. The CDR3 DNA follows: TGCGCCAGCAGCCCGACTAGCGGAGATACGCAGTATTTT.

This chain connects TRBV20-1 to TRBJ2-2, with 9 bases fitting TRBD2. CDR3 length equals 17 residues. The germline gives CDR1 DFQATT, CDR2 SNEGSKA (reference sequence). V was pared by 3 bases and J by 7 bases, with 15 bases of the junction left unmatched. The CDR3 loop reads CSASINGAGGPDGELFF. As DNA, the CDR3 is TGCAGTGCTAGCATAAACGGGGCGGGAGGGCCAGACGGGGAGCTGTTTTTT.

The chain uses TRBV20-1 and TRBJ2-3; maybe TRBD2 (6 bases). Trimming stripped 4 bases from V and 4 bases from J, with 18 bases between. This CDR3 has 15 residues. Germline V CDR1 and CDR2: DFQATT, SNEGSKA (reference sequence). The CDR3 reads CSANDGSGGPDTQYF. CDR3 in DNA: TGCAGTGCTAATGATGGTAGCGGTGGTCCAGATACGCAGTATTTT.

This rearrangement joins TRBV20-1 to TRBJ2-3; 7 nucleotides agree with TRBD2. V shed 1 base and J 2 bases; nucleotides not matched to a gene: 6. There are 15 residues in the CDR3. Germline lookup yields CDR1 DFQATT and CDR2 SNEGSKA (reference sequence). The CDR3 coding sequence is TGCAGTGCTAGAGGAGTAGCGGGTTTCACAGATACGCAGTATTTT. Amino acid sequence: CSARGVAGFTDTQYF.

The table lists this clonotype with a few counts. This chain connects TRBV12-3 or TRBV12-4 to TRBJ2-3; TRBD1 aligns across 9 bases. This CDR3 comprises 15 residues. The J segment lost 4 bases and the V segment lost 5 bases, leaving 7 bases of the junction unmatched. This chain's CDR3 is CASSPPRQGADTQYF. DNA for the CDR3: TGTGCCAGCAGTCCCCCGCGACAGGGGGCAGATACGCAGTATTTT.